A single TCR beta chain is shown here with its context. The antigen is undetermined. Clones were read by immunoSEQ multiplex PCR, and TCRdb kept only the in-frame ones, dropping some. This sample carries 75,000 to 95,000 clones, approximately 90% of them seen once, and the ten largest clones take 7% to 7.5%. The data belong to a study of identifying expanded T cells in peripheral blood. The CDR3 runs to 14 residues. V lost 3 bases and J 5 bases, leaving 13 bases between the germline ends. Germline CDR1 MNHNY, CDR2 SVGAGI (reference sequence). Points from the study as a whole: Differentially abundant clones: around 1.2 between replicates, about 15 at approximately 13 days, around 19 at four.

The TCR was taken from a person aged 18 to 69 in good health. The specimen sequenced was blood. The chain is built from TRBV6-6 and TRBJ1-1; possibly TRBD1 for D (5 bases). For the CDR3, the DNA is TGTGCCAGCAGTTATCTCCAGGGACGAACTGAAGCTTTCTTT. Encoded protein: CASSYLQGRTEAFF.